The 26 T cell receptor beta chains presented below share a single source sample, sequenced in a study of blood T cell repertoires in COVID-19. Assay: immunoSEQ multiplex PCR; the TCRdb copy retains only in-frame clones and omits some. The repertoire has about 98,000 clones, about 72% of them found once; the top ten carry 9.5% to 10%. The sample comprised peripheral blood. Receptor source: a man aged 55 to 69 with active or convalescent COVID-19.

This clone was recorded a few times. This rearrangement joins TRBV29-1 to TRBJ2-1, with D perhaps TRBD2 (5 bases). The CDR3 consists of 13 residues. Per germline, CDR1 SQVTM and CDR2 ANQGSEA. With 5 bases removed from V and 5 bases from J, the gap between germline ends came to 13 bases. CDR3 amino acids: CSVPLAGDNEQFF. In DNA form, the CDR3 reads TGCAGCGTTCCTCTCGCCGGGGACAATGAGCAGTTCTTC.

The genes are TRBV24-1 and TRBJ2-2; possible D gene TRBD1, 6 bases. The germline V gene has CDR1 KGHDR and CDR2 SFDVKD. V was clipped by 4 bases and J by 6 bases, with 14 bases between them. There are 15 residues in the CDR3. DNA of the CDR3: TGTGCCACCAGTGAGCCGGGACAATTGGCCGGGGAGCTGTTTTTT. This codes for CATSEPGQLAGELFF.

The CDR3 protein is CASSFFGHTDTQYF. CDR3 DNA: TGTGCCAGCAGCTTCTTCGGACACACAGATACGCAGTATTTT. This chain links TRBV7-9 with TRBJ2-3, with D perhaps TRBD1 (5 bases). V lost 3 bases to trimming and J lost 2 bases, with 9 bases between them. This CDR3 is built from 14 residues. Germline V gene data show CDR1 as SEHNR and CDR2 as FQNEAQ (reference sequence).

CDR3 DNA sequence: TGTGCCAGCACCTCCTCGACAGGGGGCGAGGAGACCCAGTACTTC. Translating it yields CASTSSTGGEETQYF. The chain is built from TRBV28 and TRBJ2-5; 10 nucleotides agree with TRBD1. The CDR3 runs to 15 residues. Germline V gene sequence: CDR1 MDHEN, CDR2 SYDVKM. J gave up 5 bases and V 7 bases, and 10 bases lay outside the gene matches.

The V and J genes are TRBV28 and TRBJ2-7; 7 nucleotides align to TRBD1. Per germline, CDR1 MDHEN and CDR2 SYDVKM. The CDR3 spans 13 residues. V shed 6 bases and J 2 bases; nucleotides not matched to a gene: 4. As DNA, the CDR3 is TGTGCCAGCAGACCGGGACAGACCTACGAGCAGTACTTC. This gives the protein CASRPGQTYEQYF.

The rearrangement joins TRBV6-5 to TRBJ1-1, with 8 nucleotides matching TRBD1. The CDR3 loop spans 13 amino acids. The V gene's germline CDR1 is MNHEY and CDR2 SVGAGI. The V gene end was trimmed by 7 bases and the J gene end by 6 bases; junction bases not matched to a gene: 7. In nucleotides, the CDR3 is TGTGCCAGCACCCGGACAGGGTTATCTGAAGCTTTCTTT. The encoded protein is CASTRTGLSEAFF.

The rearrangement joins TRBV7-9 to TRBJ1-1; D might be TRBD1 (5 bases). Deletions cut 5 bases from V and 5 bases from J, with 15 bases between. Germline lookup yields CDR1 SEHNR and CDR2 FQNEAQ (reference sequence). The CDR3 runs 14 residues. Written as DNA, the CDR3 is TGTGCCAGCAGCCGCCAAGGGGCGGGAACTGAAGCTTTCTTT. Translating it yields CASSRQGAGTEAFF. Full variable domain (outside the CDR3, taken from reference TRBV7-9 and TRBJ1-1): DTGVSQNPRHKITKRGQNVTFRCDPISEHNRLYWYRQTLGQGPEFLTYFQNEAQLEKSRLLSDRFSAERPKGSFSTLEIQRTEQGDSAMYLCASSRQGAGTEAFFGQGTRLTVV.

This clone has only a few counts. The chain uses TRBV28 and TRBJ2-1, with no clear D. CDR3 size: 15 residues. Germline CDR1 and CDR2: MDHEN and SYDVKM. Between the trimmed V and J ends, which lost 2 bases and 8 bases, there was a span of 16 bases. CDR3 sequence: CASSLDNPSIDEQFF. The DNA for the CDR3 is TGTGCCAGCAGTTTAGACAACCCCTCCATAGATGAGCAGTTCTTC.

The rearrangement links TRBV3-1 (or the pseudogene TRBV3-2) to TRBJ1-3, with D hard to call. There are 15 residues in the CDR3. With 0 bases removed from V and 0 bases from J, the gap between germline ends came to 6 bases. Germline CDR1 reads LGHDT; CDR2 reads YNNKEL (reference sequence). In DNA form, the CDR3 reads TGTGCCAGCAGCCAAGATCTCGTCTCTGGAAACACCATATATTTT. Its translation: CASSQDLVSGNTIYF.

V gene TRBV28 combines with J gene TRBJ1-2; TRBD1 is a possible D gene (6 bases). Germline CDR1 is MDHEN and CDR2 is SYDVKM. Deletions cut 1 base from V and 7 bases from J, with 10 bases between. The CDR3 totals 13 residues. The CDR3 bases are TGTGCCAGCAGTTTATCAGGGGTTAGTGGCTACACCTTC. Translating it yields CASSLSGVSGYTF.

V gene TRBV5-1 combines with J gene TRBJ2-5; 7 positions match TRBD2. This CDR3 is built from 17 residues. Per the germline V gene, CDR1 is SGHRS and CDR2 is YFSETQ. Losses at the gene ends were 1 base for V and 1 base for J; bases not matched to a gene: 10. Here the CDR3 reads CASSLSTSWGGQETQYF. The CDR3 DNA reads TGCGCCAGCAGCTTGTCGACCAGCTGGGGGGGCCAAGAGACCCAGTACTTC.

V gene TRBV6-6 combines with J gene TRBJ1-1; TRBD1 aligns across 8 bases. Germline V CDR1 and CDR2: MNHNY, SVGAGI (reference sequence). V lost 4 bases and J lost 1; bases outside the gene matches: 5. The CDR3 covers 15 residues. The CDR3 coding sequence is TGTGCCAGCAGTTCCTCGGACAGGGCGAACACTGAAGCTTTCTTT. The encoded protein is CASSSSDRANTEAFF.

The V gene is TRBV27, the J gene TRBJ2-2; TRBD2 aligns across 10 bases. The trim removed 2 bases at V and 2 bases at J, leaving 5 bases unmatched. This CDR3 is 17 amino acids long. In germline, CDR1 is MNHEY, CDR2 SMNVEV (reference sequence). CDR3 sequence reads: CASSLTLAGINTGELFF. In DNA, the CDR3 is TGTGCCAGCAGTTTAACACTAGCGGGAATAAACACCGGGGAGCTGTTTTTT.

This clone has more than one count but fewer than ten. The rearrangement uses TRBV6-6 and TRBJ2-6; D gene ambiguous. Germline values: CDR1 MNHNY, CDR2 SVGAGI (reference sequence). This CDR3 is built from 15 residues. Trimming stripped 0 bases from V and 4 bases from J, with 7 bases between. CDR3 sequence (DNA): TGTGCCAGCAGTTACTCCAGGTCCGGGGCCAACGTCCTGACTTTC. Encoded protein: CASSYSRSGANVLTF.

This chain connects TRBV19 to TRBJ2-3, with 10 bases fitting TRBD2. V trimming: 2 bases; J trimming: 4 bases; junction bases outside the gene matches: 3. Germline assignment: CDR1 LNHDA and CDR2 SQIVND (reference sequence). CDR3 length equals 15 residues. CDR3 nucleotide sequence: TGTGCCAGTAGTATACTAGCGGGAGTGGCAGATACGCAGTATTTT. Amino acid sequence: CASSILAGVADTQYF. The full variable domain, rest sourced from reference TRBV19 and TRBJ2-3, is DGGITQSPKYLFRKEGQNVTLSCEQNLNHDAMYWYRQDPGQGLRLIYYSQIVNDFQKGDIAEGYSVSREKKESFPLTVTSAQKNPTAFYLCASSILAGVADTQYFGPGTRLTVL.

The CDR3 bases are TGTGCCAGTACCCCTCTGGGAAGGGAGGGCTCTAACTATGGCTACACCTTC. This sequence encodes CASTPLGREGSNYGYTF. The chain recombines TRBV19 with TRBJ1-2; D not resolved. The CDR3 has 17 amino acids. The germline V gene encodes CDR1 LNHDA and CDR2 SQIVND (reference sequence). V lost 7 bases and J lost 0, with 21 bases in between. The entire variable domain, with the rest obtained from reference TRBV19 and TRBJ1-2, is as follows: DGGITQSPKYLFRKEGQNVTLSCEQNLNHDAMYWYRQDPGQGLRLIYYSQIVNDFQKGDIAEGYSVSREKKESFPLTVTSAQKNPTAFYLCASTPLGREGSNYGYTFGSGTRLTVV.

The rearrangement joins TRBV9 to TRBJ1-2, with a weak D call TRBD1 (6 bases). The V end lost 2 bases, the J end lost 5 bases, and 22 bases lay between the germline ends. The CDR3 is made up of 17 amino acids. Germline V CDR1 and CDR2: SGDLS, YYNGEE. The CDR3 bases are TGTGCCAGCAGCGTTCTCGGGACACCACAATTACTATATGGCTACACCTTC. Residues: CASSVLGTPQLLYGYTF. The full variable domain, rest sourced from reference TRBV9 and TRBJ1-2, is DSGVTQTPKHLITATGQRVTLRCSPRSGDLSVYWYQQSLDQGLQFLIQYYNGEERAKGNILERFSAQQFPDLHSELNLSSLELGDSALYFCASSVLGTPQLLYGYTFGSGTRLTVV.

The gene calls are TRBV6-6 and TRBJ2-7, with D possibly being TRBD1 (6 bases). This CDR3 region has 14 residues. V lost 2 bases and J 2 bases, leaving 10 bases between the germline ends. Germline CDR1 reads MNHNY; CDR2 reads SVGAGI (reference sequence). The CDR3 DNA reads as TGTGCCAGCAGTTACGCACAGGGCGCCTACGAGCAGTACTTC. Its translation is CASSYAQGAYEQYF.

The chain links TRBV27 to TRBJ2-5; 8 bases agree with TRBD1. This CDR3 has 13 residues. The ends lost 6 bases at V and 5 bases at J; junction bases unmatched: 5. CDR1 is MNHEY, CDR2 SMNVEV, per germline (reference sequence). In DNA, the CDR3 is TGTGCCAGCAGATTTACAGGGGGGGAGACCCAGTACTTC. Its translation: CASRFTGGETQYF.

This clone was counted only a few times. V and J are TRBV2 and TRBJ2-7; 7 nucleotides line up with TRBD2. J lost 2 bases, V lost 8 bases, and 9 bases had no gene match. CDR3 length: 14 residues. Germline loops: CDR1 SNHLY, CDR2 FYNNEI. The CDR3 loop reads CASSSGFNTYEQYF. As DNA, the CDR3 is TGTGCCAGCTCTAGCGGTTTCAACACCTACGAGCAGTACTTC.

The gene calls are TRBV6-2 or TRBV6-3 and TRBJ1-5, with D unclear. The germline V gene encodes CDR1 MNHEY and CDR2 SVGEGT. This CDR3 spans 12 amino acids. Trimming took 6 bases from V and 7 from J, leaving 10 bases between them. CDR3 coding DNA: TGTGCCAGCAGCACGGTCCGACAGCCCCAGCATTTT. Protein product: CASSTVRQPQHF.

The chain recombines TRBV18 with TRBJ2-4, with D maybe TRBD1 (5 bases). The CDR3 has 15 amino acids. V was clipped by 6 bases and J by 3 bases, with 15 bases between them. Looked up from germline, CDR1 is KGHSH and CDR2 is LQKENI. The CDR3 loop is CASSRRDSDKNIQYF. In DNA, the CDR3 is TGTGCCAGCTCCAGGAGAGACAGTGACAAAAACATTCAGTACTTC.

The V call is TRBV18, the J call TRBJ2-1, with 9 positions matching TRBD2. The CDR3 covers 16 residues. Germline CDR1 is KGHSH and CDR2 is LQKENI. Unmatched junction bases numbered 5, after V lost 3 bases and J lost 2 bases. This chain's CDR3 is CASSPATSGTYNEQFF. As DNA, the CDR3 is TGTGCCAGCTCACCGGCGACTAGCGGAACCTACAATGAGCAGTTCTTC.

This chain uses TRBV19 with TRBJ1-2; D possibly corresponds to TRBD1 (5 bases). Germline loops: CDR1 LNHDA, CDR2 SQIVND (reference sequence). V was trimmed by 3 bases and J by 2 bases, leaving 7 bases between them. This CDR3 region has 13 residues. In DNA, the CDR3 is TGTGCCAGTAGTATCGGGGGGAACTATGGCTACACCTTC. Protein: CASSIGGNYGYTF. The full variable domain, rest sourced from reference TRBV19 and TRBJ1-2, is DGGITQSPKYLFRKEGQNVTLSCEQNLNHDAMYWYRQDPGQGLRLIYYSQIVNDFQKGDIAEGYSVSREKKESFPLTVTSAQKNPTAFYLCASSIGGNYGYTFGSGTRLTVV.

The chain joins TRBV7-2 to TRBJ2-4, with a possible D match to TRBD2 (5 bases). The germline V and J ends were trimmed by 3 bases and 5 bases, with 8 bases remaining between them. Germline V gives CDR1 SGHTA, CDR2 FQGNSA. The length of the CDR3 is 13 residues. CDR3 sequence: CASSLTRENIQYF. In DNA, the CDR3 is TGTGCCAGCAGCTTGACGCGGGAAAACATTCAGTACTTC.

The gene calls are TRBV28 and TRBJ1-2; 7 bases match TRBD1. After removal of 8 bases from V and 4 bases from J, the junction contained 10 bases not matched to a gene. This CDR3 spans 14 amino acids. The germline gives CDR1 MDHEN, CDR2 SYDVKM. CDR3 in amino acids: CASGTSTGSYGYTF. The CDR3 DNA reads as TGTGCCAGCGGAACTTCGACAGGGTCCTATGGCTACACCTTC.